These T cell receptor beta chains were read from a single sample in a study of blood T cell repertoires in COVID-19. Assay used: immunoSEQ multiplex PCR; TCRdb lists only in-frame clones, some missing. The table shows approximately 230,000 clones, with around four fifths occurring only once. Sequencing input: peripheral blood. These receptors were collected from a man between 25 and 39 years old with active or convalescent COVID-19. Each CDR3 is given with its conserved first and last residue. A D gene is named only where the DNA matches it firmly. Where a row states a size, it is once, few, many or the class of an expanded clone; other rows omit it.

clone_size: -
v_call: TRBV5-1
j_call: TRBJ2-1
d_call: TRBD2
cdr3_aa: CASDKGLAGSSYNEQFF
cdr3_nt: TGCGCCAGCGATAAGGGACTAGCGGGGAGCTCCTACAATGAGCAGTTCTTC

clone_size: -
v_call: TRBV7-2
j_call: TRBJ2-3
d_call: TRBD2
cdr3_aa: CASSQGQAGGRATDTQYF
cdr3_nt: TGTGCCAGCAGCCAGGGCCAAGCGGGGGGGCGAGCCACAGATACGCAGTATTTT

clone_size: -
v_call: TRBV27
j_call: TRBJ1-1
d_call: -
cdr3_aa: CASSKRVGDTEAFF
cdr3_nt: TGTGCCAGCAGTAAAAGGGTCGGGGACACTGAAGCTTTCTTT

clone_size: -
v_call: TRBV7-2
j_call: TRBJ1-3
d_call: TRBD1
cdr3_aa: CASSKWDSGSGNTIYF
cdr3_nt: TGTGCCAGCAGCAAATGGGACAGCGGCTCTGGAAACACCATATATTTT

clone_size: -
v_call: TRBV9
j_call: TRBJ2-7
d_call: TRBD1
cdr3_aa: CASSVDPRTGLKEQYF
cdr3_nt: TGTGCCAGCAGCGTAGATCCACGGACAGGACTTAAAGAGCAGTACTTC

clone_size: -
v_call: TRBV24-1
j_call: TRBJ2-2
d_call: TRBD1
cdr3_aa: CATCRGQGAGELFF
cdr3_nt: TGTGCCACCTGCCGAGGCCAGGGGGCCGGGGAGCTGTTTTTT

clone_size: -
v_call: TRBV4-2
j_call: TRBJ2-3
d_call: TRBD2
cdr3_aa: CASSQERVSGRAKDTQYF
cdr3_nt: TGTGCCAGCAGCCAAGAAAGGGTTAGCGGGAGGGCCAAAGATACGCAGTATTTT

clone_size: once
v_call: TRBV7-9
j_call: TRBJ1-2
d_call: -
cdr3_aa: CASSPPLREANGYTF
cdr3_nt: TGTGCCAGCAGCCCCCCTCTTAGGGAGGCAAATGGCTACACCTTC

clone_size: -
v_call: TRBV11-3
j_call: TRBJ2-6
d_call: -
cdr3_aa: CASSPRDKDPSGANVLTF
cdr3_nt: TGTGCCAGCAGCCCCCGGGACAAAGATCCCTCTGGGGCCAACGTCCTGACTTTC

clone_size: once
v_call: TRBV7-7
j_call: TRBJ1-1
d_call: -
cdr3_aa: CASSLEAGTEAFF
cdr3_nt: TGTGCTAGCAGCTTAGAGGCAGGGACTGAAGCTTTCTTT

clone_size: -
v_call: TRBV9
j_call: TRBJ2-7
d_call: TRBD1
cdr3_aa: CASSASTGPAYEQYF
cdr3_nt: TGTGCCAGCAGCGCATCGACAGGGCCCGCGTACGAGCAGTACTTC

clone_size: -
v_call: TRBV3-1/TRBV3-2
j_call: TRBJ1-2
d_call: -
cdr3_aa: CASSQGRDIANYGYTF
cdr3_nt: TGTGCCAGCAGCCAAGGCCGGGACATAGCTAACTATGGCTACACCTTC

clone_size: -
v_call: TRBV6-5
j_call: TRBJ2-7
d_call: -
cdr3_aa: CASSYSREYEQYF
cdr3_nt: TGTGCCAGCAGTTACTCCCGGGAGTACGAGCAGTACTTC